What follows are 29 T cell receptor beta chains derived from one specimen sequenced in a study of blood T cell repertoires in COVID-19 (dated by TCRdb to about 2020). Libraries were prepared through the immunoSEQ multiplex PCR assay. TCRdb stores this immuneACCESS table with in-frame sequences only. Part of the clones is absent; in the studies checked, under half of the shortfall reflects unresolved V genes, and no reason is known for the rest. Here the sample has tens of thousands of clones; more than 90% occur a single time. The top ten clonotypes cover more than 15% of the sample. The sequenced material came from peripheral blood. All receptors derive from an elderly woman with active or convalescent COVID-19.

This chain connects TRBV5-4 to TRBJ1-2; 10 bases are a match to TRBD1. Germline CDR1 reads SGHNT; CDR2 reads YYREEE (reference sequence). Germline trimming cut 4 bases from V and 6 bases from J; bases unmatched to any gene: 9. This CDR3 contains 15 residues. DNA of the CDR3: TGTGCCAGCAGCACAGACAGGGGGCGCGAAAATGGCTACACCTTC. Its translation: CASSTDRGRENGYTF.

The chain joins TRBV6-6 to TRBJ1-5; D gene ambiguous. The CDR3 spans 12 residues. V lost 0 bases, J lost 5 bases, and 2 bases lay in between. Germline V gene sequence: CDR1 MNHNY, CDR2 SVGAGI (reference sequence). CDR3 protein: CASSYSYQPQHF. The CDR3 bases are TGTGCCAGCAGTTACTCCTATCAGCCCCAGCATTTT.

The chain links TRBV7-2 to TRBJ1-1; 10 positions agree with TRBD1. V was clipped by 5 bases and J by 4 bases; unmatched bases: 4. Germline CDR1 reads SGHTA; CDR2 reads FQGNSA. The CDR3 covers 14 residues. Here the CDR3 reads CASSPRTGGTEAFF. In DNA form, the CDR3 reads TGTGCCAGCAGCCCTCGGACAGGGGGCACTGAAGCTTTCTTT. The full variable domain, rest sourced from reference TRBV7-2 and TRBJ1-1, is GAGVSQSPSNKVTEKGKDVELRCDPISGHTALYWYRQSLGQGLEFLIYFQGNSAPDKSGLPSDRFSAERTGGSVSTLTIQRTQQEDSAVYLCASSPRTGGTEAFFGQGTRLTVV.

The genes are TRBV19 and TRBJ1-4; D is perhaps TRBD1 (6 bases). This CDR3 comprises 15 residues. V dropped 5 bases and J dropped 5 bases, with 15 bases sitting between them. Germline V lookup: CDR1 LNHDA, CDR2 SQIVND (reference sequence). The CDR3 sequence: CASSPPDSSNEKLFF. The CDR3, as DNA: TGTGCCAGTAGTCCGCCGGACAGCTCAAATGAAAAACTGTTTTTT.

The sample holds a few counts of this clone. V usage is TRBV20-1 and J usage is TRBJ1-1; D gene ambiguous. Germline V gives CDR1 DFQATT, CDR2 SNEGSKA (reference sequence). The V end was cut by 6 bases, the J end by 1 base, with 6 bases between. CDR3 size: 11 residues. The CDR3 coding sequence is TGCAGTGCAGAGTGGAACACTGAAGCTTTCTTT. Its translation: CSAEWNTEAFF.

This sequence joins TRBV7-2 and TRBJ2-3; 12 bases fit TRBD2. CDR1 SGHTA and CDR2 FQGNSA come from the germline V gene. V lost 0 bases and J lost 2; bases outside the gene matches: 6. CDR3 length: 18 residues. CDR3 sequence: CASSLALLAGGLTDTQYF. Here the CDR3 DNA reads TGTGCCAGCAGCTTAGCCCTACTAGCGGGGGGCCTCACAGATACGCAGTATTTT.

This clone was found once. The chain recombines TRBV28 with TRBJ1-3; D remains unclear. This CDR3 contains 16 residues. V was trimmed by 5 bases and J by 0 bases, leaving 14 bases between them. Germline assignment: CDR1 MDHEN and CDR2 SYDVKM. CDR3 coding DNA: TGTGCCAGCAGTATCCCCCCTGCCAGCTCTGGAAACACCATATATTTT. Protein: CASSIPPASSGNTIYF.

The chain joins TRBV7-9 to TRBJ1-4; 10 bases align to TRBD1. The CDR3 runs to 18 residues. Per germline, CDR1 SEHNR and CDR2 FQNEAQ (reference sequence). The V and J ends lost 4 bases and 0 bases, in that order; junction bases with no gene match: 8. The CDR3 protein is CASSSRDRGWSTNEKLFF. CDR3 DNA: TGTGCCAGCAGCTCACGGGACAGGGGCTGGTCAACTAATGAAAAACTGTTTTTT.

The J gene is TRBJ2-7, the V gene TRBV9; D is perhaps TRBD1 (6 bases). Deletions cut 2 bases from V and 0 bases from J, with 12 bases between. The CDR3 runs 15 residues. The germline V gene has CDR1 SGDLS and CDR2 YYNGEE. CDR3 sequence reads: CASSVGTGFSYEQYF. DNA for the CDR3: TGTGCCAGCAGCGTGGGCACAGGGTTCTCCTACGAGCAGTACTTC.

The V call is TRBV9, the J call TRBJ2-3; 9 bases fit TRBD2. Germline V gives CDR1 SGDLS, CDR2 YYNGEE. The CDR3 contains 17 residues. With 3 bases clipped from V and 5 bases from J, the junction kept 13 bases outside the gene matches. The CDR3 spells CASSAGIAGVERDTQYF. The CDR3 coding sequence is TGTGCCAGCAGCGCCGGTATAGCGGGGGTGGAGAGAGATACGCAGTATTTT.

The chain couples TRBV6-2 or TRBV6-3 to TRBJ1-1; D is uncertain. V was clipped by 3 bases and J by 6 bases, with 5 bases between them. CDR3 length: 11 residues. Looked up from germline, CDR1 is MNHEY and CDR2 is SVGEGT. CDR3 sequence: CASSYGSEAFF. The CDR3 DNA reads as TGTGCCAGCAGTTATGGCTCTGAAGCTTTCTTT.

The CDR3 here is CASSPDSHYGYTF. DNA of the CDR3: TGTGCCAGCTCACCTGACAGCCACTATGGCTACACCTTC. The chain carries TRBV18 and TRBJ1-2; TRBD1 might be the D (5 bases). The length of the CDR3 is 13 residues. The V gene's germline CDR1 is KGHSH and CDR2 LQKENI. Trimming removed 3 bases from V and 3 bases from J, with 8 bases in between.

The rearrangement uses TRBV28 and TRBJ1-2; D remains ambiguous. CDR1 MDHEN and CDR2 SYDVKM come from the germline V gene. The CDR3 contains 13 residues. V lost 1 base, J lost 4 bases, and 7 bases lay in between. In DNA form, the CDR3 reads TGTGCCAGCAGTTTATCACAGAGCTATGGCTACACCTTC. Translating it yields CASSLSQSYGYTF.

This clone showed up just once. J is TRBJ2-1 and V is TRBV4-3, with 9 positions matching TRBD2. Germline V gene lookup returns CDR1 LGHNA and CDR2 YSLEER. The length of the CDR3 is 17 residues. Trimming removed 0 bases from V and 4 bases from J; junction bases left unmatched: 7. CDR3 sequence (DNA): TGCGCCAGCAGCCAAGAGAGGGCTAGCGGGGCATACAATGAGCAGTTCTTC. This encodes CASSQERASGAYNEQFF.

V and J are TRBV7-9 and TRBJ1-2; TRBD1 matches at 8 bases. Trimming took 3 bases from V and 7 from J; bases not matched to a gene: 4. There are 13 residues in the CDR3. CDR1 and CDR2 (germline): SEHNR, FQNEAQ (reference sequence). The CDR3 DNA reads TGTGCCAGCAGCTTGCGGACAGGGACTGGCTACACCTTC. Its translation is CASSLRTGTGYTF.

The chain couples TRBV28 to TRBJ2-7; 8 bases match TRBD1. CDR3 length: 16 amino acids. Germline CDR1 is MDHEN and CDR2 is SYDVKM. The J segment lost 0 bases and the V segment lost 9 bases, leaving 13 bases of the junction unmatched. CDR3 protein: CARKPPGQVSSYEQYF. The CDR3 DNA is TGTGCCAGGAAACCTCCGGGACAGGTGAGCTCCTACGAGCAGTACTTC.

J is TRBJ2-6 and V is TRBV6-1; 8 bases match TRBD2. After removal of 1 base from V and 0 bases from J, the junction contained 8 bases not matched to a gene. The CDR3 runs to 19 residues. CDR1 is MNHNS and CDR2 is SASEGT in the germline V gene. The CDR3 DNA reads TGTGCCAGCAGTGAAGAGGGTAGCGGGGCCTACTCTGGGGCCAACGTCCTGACTTTC. As protein: CASSEEGSGAYSGANVLTF.

This clone was detected once. V and J are TRBV6-2 or TRBV6-3 and TRBJ2-2; no reliable D call. This CDR3 comprises 15 residues. V was pared by 2 bases and J by 4 bases, with 11 bases between. Germline V gene sequence: CDR1 MNHEY, CDR2 SVGEGT. CDR3 sequence reads: CASSYLALGTGELFF. For the CDR3, the DNA is TGTGCCAGCAGTTACCTTGCCCTAGGCACCGGGGAGCTGTTTTTT.

The chain joins TRBV5-1 to TRBJ2-1; D may be TRBD2 (6 bases). Germline V gives CDR1 SGHRS, CDR2 YFSETQ. The V end lost 1 base, the J end lost 1 base, and 9 bases lay between the germline ends. The CDR3 runs 15 residues. The CDR3 region has the DNA TGCGCCAGCAGCTTGATAGCGGAGTCCTACAATGAGCAGTTCTTC. Amino acid sequence: CASSLIAESYNEQFF.

V usage is TRBV7-3 and J usage is TRBJ1-1; D unclear. V gave up 5 bases and J gave up 4 bases, with 17 bases separating them. The CDR3 length is 15 residues. Germline values: CDR1 SGHTA, CDR2 FQGTGA. The CDR3 spells CASSLPGGFGTEAFF. The CDR3 DNA is TGTGCCAGCAGCCTTCCGGGTGGTTTTGGCACTGAAGCTTTCTTT. Based on the CDR3 plus reference TRBV7-3 and TRBJ1-1, the full variable domain is GAGVSQTPSNKVTEKGKYVELRCDPISGHTALYWYRQSLGQGPEFLIYFQGTGAADDSGLPNDRFFAVRPEGSVSTLKIQRTERGDSAVYLCASSLPGGFGTEAFFGQGTRLTVV.

This chain connects TRBV4-3 to TRBJ2-2; 10 positions agree with TRBD2. The CDR3 sequence is 15 residues long. J gave up 4 bases and V 2 bases, and 1 base lay outside the gene matches. CDR1 is LGHNA, CDR2 YSLEER, per germline. DNA of the CDR3: TGCGCCAGCAGCCAACGACTAGCGGGCACCGGGGAGCTGTTTTTT. The encoded protein is CASSQRLAGTGELFF.

This clone was picked up a small number of times. The rearrangement links TRBV19 to TRBJ1-1; no definite D call. CDR1 LNHDA and CDR2 SQIVND come from the germline V gene (reference sequence). The CDR3 extends over 16 amino acids. The ends were cut back, 3 bases at V and 0 bases at J, with 14 bases in the middle. The DNA of the CDR3 is TGTGCCAGTAGTATCGGAGGACGGGTCATGAACACTGAAGCTTTCTTT. Protein sequence: CASSIGGRVMNTEAFF.

This clone occurred once. The genes are TRBV27 and TRBJ2-3; 9 bases are shared with TRBD1. The J segment lost 2 bases and the V segment lost 1 base, leaving 1 base of the junction unmatched. From germline, CDR1 is MNHEY and CDR2 SMNVEV (reference sequence). The CDR3 has 15 residues. This chain's CDR3 is CASSLYRGPTDTQYF. For the CDR3, the DNA is TGTGCCAGCAGTTTATACAGGGGGCCCACAGATACGCAGTATTTT.

This chain connects TRBV7-9 to TRBJ1-1; maybe TRBD1 (6 bases). Germline V gene sequence: CDR1 SEHNR, CDR2 FQNEAQ (reference sequence). CDR3 length: 14 residues. The V end lost 3 bases, the J end lost 4 bases, and 12 bases lay between the germline ends. The CDR3, as DNA: TGTGCCAGCAGCTTTCCGGGACAAGGCACTGAAGCTTTCTTT. Protein sequence: CASSFPGQGTEAFF.

The chain uses TRBV4-1 and TRBJ2-1, with 7 bases identical to TRBD2. Germline V gene sequence: CDR1 MGHRA, CDR2 YSYEKL. CDR3 length: 16 amino acids. Trimming at V came to 2 bases and at J to 4 bases, leaving 8 bases not matched to a gene. CDR3 amino acids: CASSQFIAGDYNEQFF. The CDR3 coding sequence is TGCGCCAGCAGCCAATTCATAGCGGGCGATTACAATGAGCAGTTCTTC.

The genes are TRBV5-4 and TRBJ2-1, with D maybe TRBD1 (5 bases). The V end lost 0 bases, the J end lost 6 bases, and 10 bases lay between the germline ends. Germline CDR1 and CDR2: SGHNT and YYREEE (reference sequence). The CDR3 loop spans 14 amino acids. In DNA, the CDR3 is TGTGCCAGCAGCTTGGGCCAGGGAAGCAATGAGCAGTTCTTC. It translates to CASSLGQGSNEQFF.

The V and J genes are TRBV20-1 and TRBJ2-7; D remains ambiguous. The germline gives CDR1 DFQATT, CDR2 SNEGSKA (reference sequence). V lost 6 bases, J lost 3 bases, and 6 bases lay in between. The CDR3 is 10 residues long. DNA of the CDR3: TGCAGTGCAGAGAGCTACGAGCAGTACTTC. Its protein product is CSAESYEQYF.

The chain combines TRBV7-9 with TRBJ2-7; TRBD2 might be the D (6 bases). Between the trimmed V and J ends, which lost 5 bases and 5 bases, there was a span of 16 bases. The CDR3 is made up of 14 amino acids. CDR1 and CDR2 from the germline V gene are SEHNR and FQNEAQ (reference sequence). CDR3 sequence reads: CASSPGLKNDEQYF. CDR3 nucleotides: TGTGCCAGCAGCCCGGGACTCAAAAATGACGAGCAGTACTTC.

The rearrangement uses TRBV29-1 and TRBJ1-1, with D perhaps matching TRBD1 (5 bases). Trimming pared 3 bases from V and 4 bases from J, leaving 12 bases between. CDR1 SQVTM and CDR2 ANQGSEA come from the germline V gene. The CDR3 consists of 13 residues. The CDR3 loop is CSVERQGTTEAFF. The CDR3 nucleotides are TGCAGCGTTGAGAGGCAGGGAACCACTGAAGCTTTCTTT.